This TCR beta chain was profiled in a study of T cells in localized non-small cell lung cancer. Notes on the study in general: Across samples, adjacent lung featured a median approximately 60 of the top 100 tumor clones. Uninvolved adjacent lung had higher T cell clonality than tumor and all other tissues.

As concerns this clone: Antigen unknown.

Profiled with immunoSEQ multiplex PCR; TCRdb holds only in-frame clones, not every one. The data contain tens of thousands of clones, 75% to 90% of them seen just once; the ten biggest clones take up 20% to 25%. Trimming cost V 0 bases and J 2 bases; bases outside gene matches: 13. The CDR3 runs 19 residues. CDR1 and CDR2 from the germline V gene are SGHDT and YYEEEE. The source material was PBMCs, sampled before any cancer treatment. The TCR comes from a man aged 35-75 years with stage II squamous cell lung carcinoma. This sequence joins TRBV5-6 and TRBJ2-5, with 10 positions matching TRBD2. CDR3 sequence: CASSLEVKRGGRRQETQYF. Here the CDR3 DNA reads TGTGCCAGCAGCTTGGAGGTCAAGCGGGGGGGCCGGAGGCAAGAGACCCAGTACTTC.